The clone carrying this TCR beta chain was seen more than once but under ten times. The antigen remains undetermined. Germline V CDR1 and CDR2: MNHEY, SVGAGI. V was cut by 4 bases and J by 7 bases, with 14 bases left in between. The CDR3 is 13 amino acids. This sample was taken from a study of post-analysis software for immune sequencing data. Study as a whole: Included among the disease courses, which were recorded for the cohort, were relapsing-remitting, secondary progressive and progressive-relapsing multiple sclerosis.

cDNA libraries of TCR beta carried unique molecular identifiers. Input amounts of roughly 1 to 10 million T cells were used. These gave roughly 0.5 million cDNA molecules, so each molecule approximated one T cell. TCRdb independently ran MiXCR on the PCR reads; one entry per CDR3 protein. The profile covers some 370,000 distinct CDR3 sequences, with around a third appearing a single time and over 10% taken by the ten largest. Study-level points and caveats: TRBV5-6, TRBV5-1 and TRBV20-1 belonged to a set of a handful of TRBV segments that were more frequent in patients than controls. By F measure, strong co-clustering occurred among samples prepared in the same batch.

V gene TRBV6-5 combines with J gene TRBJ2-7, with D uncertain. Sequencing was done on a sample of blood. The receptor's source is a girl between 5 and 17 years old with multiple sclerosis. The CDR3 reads CASSSGGTFEQYF. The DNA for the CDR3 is TGTGCCAGCAGTTCGGGCGGAACGTTTGAGCAGTACTTC.